Listed here are 22 T cell receptor beta chains from one sample, sequenced in a study of identical twins. TCRdb recomputed calls from the 5' RACE reads with MiXCR, one row per CDR3 protein. The sample lists a few hundred thousand distinct CDR3 sequences, 20% to 25% occurring once. These same records also appear under a second study, on T cells expressing NK-cell markers.

The sample was CD4+ T cells sorted from blood. The receptors were gathered from a woman aged 18-29 years in good health.

This chain links TRBV4-3 with TRBJ2-1, with D maybe TRBD2 (6 bases). CDR1 is LGHNA, CDR2 YSLEER, per germline. This CDR3 has 18 amino acids. The V gene lost 1 base and the J gene lost 3 bases, with 19 bases spanning the gap. CDR3 protein: CASSQAPIGRESYNEQFF. CDR3 bases: TGCGCCAGCAGCCAAGCCCCAATAGGTCGGGAGAGCTACAATGAGCAGTTCTTC.

In this sample, this clonotype turned up many times. The chain has TRBV5-1 and TRBJ2-3; D possibly uses TRBD1 or TRBD2 (5 bases each). There are 12 residues in the CDR3. V shed 3 bases and J shed 6 bases, with 8 bases lying between them. Germline V CDR1 and CDR2: SGHRS, YFSETQ. CDR3 in amino acids: CASSSGTDTQYF. CDR3 coding DNA: TGCGCCAGCAGCTCCGGGACGGATACGCAGTATTTT. The whole variable domain, remainder taken from reference TRBV5-1 and TRBJ2-3, is KAGVTQTPRYLIKTRGQQVTLSCSPISGHRSVSWYQQTPGQGLQFLFEYFSETQRNKGNFPGRFSGRQFSNSRSEMNVSTLELGDSALYLCASSSGTDTQYFGPGTRLTVL.

This clonotype was detected only a few times. The rearrangement joins TRBV6-5 to TRBJ2-7; 7 positions agree with TRBD2. V was pared by 2 bases and J by 2 bases, with 6 bases of the junction left unmatched. Germline V CDR1 and CDR2: MNHEY, SVGAGI. The CDR3 spans 15 residues. The CDR3 reads CASSYDPSGAYEQYF. CDR3 bases: TGTGCCAGCAGTTACGATCCTAGCGGAGCCTACGAGCAGTACTTC.

The gene calls are TRBV6-1 and TRBJ2-2; TRBD1 is a possible D gene (6 bases). V was shortened by 7 bases and J by 1 base, with 13 bases between the two germline ends. Germline values: CDR1 MNHNS, CDR2 SASEGT. This CDR3 is 15 amino acids long. The CDR3 loop reads CASTPATGNTGELFF. The CDR3 DNA follows: TGTGCCAGCACGCCCGCGACAGGGAACACCGGGGAGCTGTTTTTT.

This clonotype appeared a few times. The rearrangement links TRBV5-1 to TRBJ2-1; 8 nucleotides align to TRBD2. CDR3 length: 16 amino acids. Germline V gene lookup returns CDR1 SGHRS and CDR2 YFSETQ. V gave up 0 bases and J gave up 4 bases; unmatched junction bases: 6. The CDR3 DNA sequence: TGCGCCAGCAGCTTGGGTGGTAGCGGGGCGTACAATGAGCAGTTCTTC. Translating gives CASSLGGSGAYNEQFF.

This clonotype was observed a few times. The V gene is TRBV20-1, the J gene TRBJ2-1, with 11 bases aligning to TRBD2. V shed 6 bases and J 5 bases; nucleotides not matched to a gene: 6. CDR1 is DFQATT and CDR2 is SNEGSKA in the germline V gene (reference sequence). The CDR3 contains 14 residues. The CDR3 loop reads CSAVTSGGNNEQFF. CDR3 DNA: TGCAGTGCAGTAACTAGCGGGGGTAACAATGAGCAGTTCTTC.

This clonotype was detected a few times. J is TRBJ2-1 and V is TRBV5-8; D not certain. V dropped 1 base and J dropped 8 bases, with 10 bases sitting between them. The CDR3 has 13 residues. Germline V CDR1 and CDR2: SGHTS, YDEGEE. Here the CDR3 DNA reads TGTGCCAGCAGCTTGCTTTGGGCTGATGAGCAGTTCTTC. Encoded protein: CASSLLWADEQFF.

The chain couples TRBV4-3 to TRBJ1-1; D is perhaps TRBD1 (5 bases). CDR1 and CDR2 from the germline V gene are LGHNA and YSLEER. V was pared by 1 base and J by 3 bases, with 12 bases between. This CDR3 is 15 amino acids long. The CDR3 DNA sequence: TGCGCCAGCAGCCAAGCGCCCCGGGGGGACACTGAAGCTTTCTTT. Translation gives CASSQAPRGDTEAFF.

The V and J genes are TRBV4-2 and TRBJ2-6; 10 nucleotides align to TRBD2. Germline V gene sequence: CDR1 LGHNA, CDR2 YNFKEQ. V was clipped by 4 bases and J by 3 bases; unmatched bases: 12. This CDR3 comprises 19 residues. The CDR3: CASSPKAGGPWDGANVLTF. In nucleotides, the CDR3 is TGTGCCAGCAGCCCAAAAGCGGGGGGGCCGTGGGATGGGGCCAACGTCCTGACTTTC.

This clonotype was observed a few times. The chain recombines TRBV5-1 with TRBJ2-1, with 8 bases identical to TRBD2. Per the germline V gene, CDR1 is SGHRS and CDR2 is YFSETQ. This CDR3 is 15 amino acids long. V shed 3 bases, J shed 1 base, and the junction held 3 bases outside the gene matches. Written as DNA, the CDR3 is TGCGCCAGCAGCTCGGGACTAGTTTCCTACAATGAGCAGTTCTTC. Translating it yields CASSSGLVSYNEQFF.

The chain combines TRBV12-3 or TRBV12-4 with TRBJ1-5; TRBD1 aligns across 10 bases. CDR3 length equals 15 residues. V trimming: 4 bases; J trimming: 5 bases; junction bases outside the gene matches: 5. CDR3 loop: CASSSPGTGDQPQHF. CDR3 in DNA: TGTGCCAGCAGTTCCCCCGGGACAGGGGATCAGCCCCAGCATTTT.

This clonotype was seen only a few times. The CDR3 coding sequence is TGTGCCAGCAGTCTCCCGGCTGGGAGGAGGGGAATGAACACTGAAGCTTTCTTT. Translation: CASSLPAGRRGMNTEAFF. V and J are TRBV12-3 or TRBV12-4 and TRBJ1-1; tentative D call: TRBD1 (5 bases). The V end was cut by 5 bases, the J end by 0 bases, with 22 bases between. The CDR3 loop spans 18 amino acids.

The chain carries TRBV10-3 and TRBJ1-6; no clear D gene. CDR1 is ENHRY, CDR2 SYGVKD, per germline. This CDR3 spans 14 amino acids. V shed 4 bases and J shed 10 bases, with 14 bases lying between them. CDR3 DNA: TGTGCCATCAGTGGATACCGTCTTAACTCACCCCTCCACTTT. Its protein is CAISGYRLNSPLHF.

The count of this clonotype is one. This sequence joins TRBV2 and TRBJ1-5, with 8 bases identical to TRBD1. V shed 8 bases and J 3 bases; nucleotides not matched to a gene: 6. This CDR3 contains 14 residues. Germline V gene sequence: CDR1 SNHLY, CDR2 FYNNEI. As DNA, the CDR3 is TGTGCCAGCGCCAGACAGGGGACCAATCAGCCCCAGCATTTT. Encoded protein: CASARQGTNQPQHF.

The V gene is TRBV20-1, the J gene TRBJ1-1, with TRBD1 as a possible D gene (6 bases). The CDR3 has 15 residues. CDR1 and CDR2 (germline): DFQATT, SNEGSKA (reference sequence). V was pared by 7 bases and J by 3 bases, with 21 bases between. The CDR3 reads CSVTRGILGYTEAFF. In nucleotides, the CDR3 is TGCAGTGTTACCAGGGGAATACTTGGTTACACTGAAGCTTTCTTT.

Only a few counts were recorded for this clonotype. The chain couples TRBV24-1 to TRBJ2-1, with 11 bases identical to TRBD2. Germline V gene sequence: CDR1 KGHDR, CDR2 SFDVKD. The V gene end was trimmed by 3 bases and the J gene end by 6 bases; junction bases not matched to a gene: 3. This CDR3 has 15 residues. The CDR3 spells CATSDEGLAVNEQFF. In nucleotides, the CDR3 is TGTGCCACCAGTGATGAGGGACTAGCGGTCAATGAGCAGTTCTTC.

There are a few counts of this clonotype. V is TRBV6-5 and J is TRBJ2-7, with 8 bases aligning to TRBD2. This CDR3 has 15 residues. Trimming took 4 bases from V and 5 from J; bases not matched to a gene: 10. Germline V lookup: CDR1 MNHEY, CDR2 SVGAGI. The CDR3, as DNA: TGTGCCAGCAGTTTGACGCGACTAGCGTACGACGAGCAGTACTTC. Its translation: CASSLTRLAYDEQYF.

V usage is TRBV7-2 and J usage is TRBJ2-3, with D possibly being TRBD2 (6 bases). The CDR3 runs to 15 residues. V was clipped by 2 bases and J by 0 bases, with 9 bases between them. Germline V gene lookup returns CDR1 SGHTA and CDR2 FQGNSA. CDR3 sequence reads: CASSLKTSSTDTQYF. The CDR3, as DNA: TGTGCCAGCAGCTTAAAGACTAGTAGCACAGATACGCAGTATTTT.

V usage is TRBV6-2 or TRBV6-3 and J usage is TRBJ2-3; the D call may be TRBD1 or TRBD2 (5 bases each). Germline loops: CDR1 MNHEY, CDR2 SVGEGT. The CDR3 length is 11 residues. V lost 5 bases and J lost 7, with 7 bases in between. Written as DNA, the CDR3 is TGTGCCAGCAGTGAGGGGAATACGCAGTATTTT. This translates into CASSEGNTQYF.

This chain joins TRBV30 and TRBJ2-5, with TRBD1 as a possible D gene (5 bases). Trimming removed 5 bases at V and 6 bases at J, with 16 bases between. Germline CDR1 GTSNPN, CDR2 SVGIG (reference sequence). CDR3 length equals 13 residues. CDR3 DNA sequence: TGTGCCTGGGAGTTTCAGGGCCTAAAGACCCAGTACTTC. It yields the protein CAWEFQGLKTQYF. Full variable domain (rest looked up from reference TRBV30 and TRBJ2-5): SQTIHQWPATLVQPVGSPLSLECTVEGTSNPNLYWYRQAAGRGLQLLFYSVGIGQISSEVPQNLSASRPQDRQFILSSKKLLLSDSGFYLCAWEFQGLKTQYFGPGTRLLVL.

The gene calls are TRBV20-1 and TRBJ2-7; 9 nucleotides match TRBD1. The length of the CDR3 is 14 residues. The trim removed 6 bases at V and 4 bases at J, leaving 10 bases unmatched. Germline V gene data show CDR1 as DFQATT and CDR2 as SNEGSKA (reference sequence). The CDR3 nucleotides are TGCAGTGCCATCGGCGGGACAGGGCTTTACGAGCAGTACTTC. The encoded protein is CSAIGGTGLYEQYF.

V gene TRBV4-3 combines with J gene TRBJ2-3; D not certain. Germline V gene lookup returns CDR1 LGHNA and CDR2 YSLEER. CDR3 length equals 13 residues. The V end was cut by 1 base, the J end by 4 bases, with 6 bases between. CDR3 nucleotides: TGCGCCAGCAGCCAAGTGGCAGCAGATACGCAGTATTTT. Translated: CASSQVAADTQYF.